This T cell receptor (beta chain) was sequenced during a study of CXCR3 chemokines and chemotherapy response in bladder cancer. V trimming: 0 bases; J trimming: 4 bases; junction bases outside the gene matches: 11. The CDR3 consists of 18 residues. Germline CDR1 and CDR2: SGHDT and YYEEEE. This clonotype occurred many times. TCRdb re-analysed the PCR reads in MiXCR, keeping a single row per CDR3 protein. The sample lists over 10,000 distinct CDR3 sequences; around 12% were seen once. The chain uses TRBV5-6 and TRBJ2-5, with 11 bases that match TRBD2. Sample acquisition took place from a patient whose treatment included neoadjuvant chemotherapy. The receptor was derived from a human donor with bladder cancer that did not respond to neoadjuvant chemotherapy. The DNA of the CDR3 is TGTGCCAGCAGCTTGGAAGGTAGCGGGGGGGCAGGAGGAGAGACCCAGTACTTC. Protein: CASSLEGSGGAGGETQYF.